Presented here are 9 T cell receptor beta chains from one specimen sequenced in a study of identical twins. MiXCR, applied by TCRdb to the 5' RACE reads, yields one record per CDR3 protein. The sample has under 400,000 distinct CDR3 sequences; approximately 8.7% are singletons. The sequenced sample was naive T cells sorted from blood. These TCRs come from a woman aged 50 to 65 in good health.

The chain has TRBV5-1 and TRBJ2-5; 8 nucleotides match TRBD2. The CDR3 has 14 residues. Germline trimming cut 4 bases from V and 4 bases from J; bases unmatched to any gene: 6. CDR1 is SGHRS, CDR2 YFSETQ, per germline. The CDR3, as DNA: TGCGCCAGCAGCCGGGGGGGTGAGCGAGAGACCCAGTACTTC. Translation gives CASSRGGERETQYF. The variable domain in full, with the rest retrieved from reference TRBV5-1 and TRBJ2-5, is KAGVTQTPRYLIKTRGQQVTLSCSPISGHRSVSWYQQTPGQGLQFLFEYFSETQRNKGNFPGRFSGRQFSNSRSEMNVSTLELGDSALYLCASSRGGERETQYFGPGTRLLVL.

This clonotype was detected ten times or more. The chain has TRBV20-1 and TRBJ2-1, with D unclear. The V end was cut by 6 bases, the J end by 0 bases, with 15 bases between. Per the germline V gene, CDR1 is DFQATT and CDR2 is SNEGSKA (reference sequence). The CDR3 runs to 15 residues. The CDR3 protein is CSAYGSRSSYNEQFF. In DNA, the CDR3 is TGCAGTGCCTACGGGTCCCGGAGCTCCTACAATGAGCAGTTCTTC.

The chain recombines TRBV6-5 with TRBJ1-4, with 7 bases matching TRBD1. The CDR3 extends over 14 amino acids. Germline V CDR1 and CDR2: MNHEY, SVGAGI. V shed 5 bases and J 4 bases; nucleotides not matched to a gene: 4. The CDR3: CASSARGVNEKLFF. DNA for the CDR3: TGTGCCAGCAGTGCCAGGGGGGTTAATGAAAAACTGTTTTTT.

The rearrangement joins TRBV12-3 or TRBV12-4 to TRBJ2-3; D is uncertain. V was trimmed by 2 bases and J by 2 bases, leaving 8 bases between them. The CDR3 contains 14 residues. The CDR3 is CASSLSQVTDTQYF. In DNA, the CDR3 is TGTGCCAGCAGTTTAAGTCAGGTCACAGATACGCAGTATTTT.

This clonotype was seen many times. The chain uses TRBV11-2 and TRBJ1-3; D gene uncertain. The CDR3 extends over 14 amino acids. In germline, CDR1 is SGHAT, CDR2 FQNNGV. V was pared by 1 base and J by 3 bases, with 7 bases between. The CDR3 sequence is CASSLAPVGNTIYF. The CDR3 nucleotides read TGTGCCAGCAGCTTAGCTCCAGTTGGAAACACCATATATTTT.

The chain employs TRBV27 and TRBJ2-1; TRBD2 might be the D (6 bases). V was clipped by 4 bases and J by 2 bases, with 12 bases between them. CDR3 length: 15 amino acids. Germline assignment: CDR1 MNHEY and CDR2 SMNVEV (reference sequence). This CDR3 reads CASSSHPGAYNEQFF. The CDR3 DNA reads TGTGCCAGCAGTTCCCACCCGGGGGCCTACAATGAGCAGTTCTTC.

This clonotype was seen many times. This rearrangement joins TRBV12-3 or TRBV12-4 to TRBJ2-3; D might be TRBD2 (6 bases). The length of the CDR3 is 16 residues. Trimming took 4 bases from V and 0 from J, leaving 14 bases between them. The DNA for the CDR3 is TGTGCCAGCAGTTCGGGACTTCGCTCTAGCACAGATACGCAGTATTTT. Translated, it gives CASSSGLRSSTDTQYF.

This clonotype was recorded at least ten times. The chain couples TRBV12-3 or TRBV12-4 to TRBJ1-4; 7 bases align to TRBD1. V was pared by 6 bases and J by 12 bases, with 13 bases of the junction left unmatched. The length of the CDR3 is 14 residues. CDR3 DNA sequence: TGTGCCAGCAGCACCGGACAGGCCCGGGGCGAACTGTTTTTT. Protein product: CASSTGQARGELFF.

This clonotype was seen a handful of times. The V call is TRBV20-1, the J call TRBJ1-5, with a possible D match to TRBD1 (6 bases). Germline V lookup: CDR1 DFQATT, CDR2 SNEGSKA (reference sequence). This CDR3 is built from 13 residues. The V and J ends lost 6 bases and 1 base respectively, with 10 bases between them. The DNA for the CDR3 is TGCAGTGCGAGCCAGGGGAGCAATCAGCCCCAGCATTTT. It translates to CSASQGSNQPQHF.